This T cell receptor (beta chain) was captured in a study of blood T cells in healthy people across ages. The CDR3 spans 15 residues. Germline CDR1 is SGHAT and CDR2 is FQNNGV. The V and J ends lost 6 bases and 0 bases respectively, with 11 bases between them. With a J-beta primer mix and a sample-barcoded 5' primer, a second PCR ran about 7 to 12 cycles. TCRdb recomputed calls from the 5' RACE reads with MiXCR, one row per CDR3 protein. The sample gives 450,000 to 650,000 distinct CDR3 sequences, less than 25% of which show up once; 8.7% is in the top ten. The same sample was also studied in work on T cells of mothers and their children. That study reports: A few healthy Caucasian mothers and their six children were the donors. Related mother and child pairs showed slightly greater overlap (not significant) than unrelated pairs did.

This sequence originates from a boy younger than 18 in good health. Input material: blood. The genes are TRBV11-2 and TRBJ1-4; D call uncertain. The CDR3 sequence: CASSITTPTNEKLFF. The CDR3 DNA follows: TGTGCCAGCAGTATTACGACACCAACTAATGAAAAACTGTTTTTT.